The 15 T cell receptor beta chains given below trace back to one sample, sequenced in a study of T cells in women clearing cervical HPV infection. TCRdb's copy holds only in-frame clones and misses some; the assay was immunoSEQ multiplex PCR. This sample carries about 32,000 clones, with about 7.1% going to the ten biggest clones. Sequences were obtained from blood buffy coat. All receptors come from a woman aged 18 to 69 with a cervical HPV16 infection that either progressed to CIN3+ or cleared (not recorded which).

As concerns this clone: The read terminates 3 residues before the CDR3 end, so the remaining end is supplied by the germline J gene. The rearrangement links TRBV7-6 to TRBJ1-2; no definite D call. This CDR3 comprises 15 residues. The germline gives CDR1 SGHVS, CDR2 FNYEAQ. Trimming took off 2 bases at V and 2 bases at J, with 12 bases between the two ends. The CDR3 bases that were read are TGTGCCAGCAGCTTAAATCCAGGAGAGAACTATGGC. It codes for CASSLNPGENYG. The entire CDR3 protein is CASSLNPGENYGYTF.

In regard to this clone: The sequenced fragment ends 3 residues before the CDR3 boundary, so the rest is inferred from the germline J gene. The rearrangement joins TRBV5-4 to TRBJ2-4, with TRBD2 matching 8 bases. J was trimmed by 2 bases and V by 1 base; bases with no gene match: 5. The CDR3 runs to 16 residues. The germline gives CDR1 SGHNT, CDR2 YYREEE (reference sequence). The CDR3 DNA, read in part, is TGTGCCAGCAGCTTGCCGGGGGGGCCGTCCAAAAACATT. The encoded protein is CASSLPGGPSKNI. The whole CDR3 region reads CASSLPGGPSKNIQYF.

Concerning this clone itself: Read data end 3 residues before the CDR3 end; the end is taken from the germline J gene. The V and J genes are TRBV6-2 or TRBV6-3 and TRBJ2-7, with D unresolved. The CDR3 is 11 amino acids. Trimming left V 5 bases short and J 2 bases short, with 4 bases between. Germline CDR1 reads MNHEY; CDR2 reads SVGEGT. The CDR3: CASSPAYEQYF. The DNA read from the CDR3 is TGTGCCAGCAGTCCCGCCTACGAG.

Notes on this clone: The sequence runs out 3 residues before the end of the CDR3; the remainder is reconstructed from the germline J gene. This chain uses TRBV28 with TRBJ1-3, with a tentative D call TRBD1 (5 bases). CDR3 length equals 16 residues. Germline CDR1 and CDR2: MDHEN and SYDVKM. V was pared by 2 bases and J by 0 bases, with 11 bases between. The covered CDR3 bases are TGTGCCAGCAGTTTACCAGGGTTAACCTCTGGAAACACC. This gives the protein CASSLPGLTSGNT. The full CDR3 is CASSLPGLTSGNTIYF.

As concerns this clone: The observed sequence ends 3 residues before the CDR3 terminus, with the missing tail filled in from the germline J gene. The chain has TRBV10-2 and TRBJ2-5; D is undetermined. This CDR3 is 12 amino acids long. Germline lookup yields CDR1 WSHSY and CDR2 SAAADI. Trimming pared 3 bases from V and 5 bases from J, leaving 7 bases between. The CDR3 region is CASSDLPETQYF. The part of the CDR3 DNA that was read is TGCGCCAGCAGTGACCTACCGGAGACC.

Details on this clone: The read terminates 3 residues before the CDR3 end, so the remaining end is supplied by the germline J gene. The rearrangement uses TRBV7-3 and TRBJ2-3; 13 nucleotides match TRBD2. This CDR3 is 17 amino acids long. CDR1 SGHTA and CDR2 FQGTGA come from the germline V gene. Trimming removed 5 bases from V and 6 bases from J; junction bases left unmatched: 11. The sequenced CDR3 bases are TGTGCCAGCAGCCCCCTGGGACTAGCGGGGACGGGGGATACG. Its protein product is CASSPLGLAGTGDT. The entire CDR3 reads CASSPLGLAGTGDTQYF.

Of note for this clone: The CDR3 extends 3 residues past the end of the read, so its final part is completed from the germline J gene. This chain links TRBV6-1 with TRBJ2-7; D remains ambiguous. V lost 4 bases to trimming and J lost 3 bases, with 19 bases between them. The CDR3 contains 16 residues. Germline V CDR1 and CDR2: MNHNS, SASEGT. Partial CDR3 DNA: TGTGCCAGCAGTGCATATAGGGTACCCTCGGACTACGAG. It yields the protein CASSAYRVPSDYE. The whole CDR3 region reads CASSAYRVPSDYEQYF.

The CDR3 spells CASSFTGTNEKLFF. The part of the CDR3 DNA that was read is TGTGCCAGCAGTTTTACAGGAACTAATGAAAAA. This chain uses TRBV7-9 with TRBJ1-4; D possibly corresponds to TRBD1 (5 bases). The read ends 3 residues early relative to the CDR3; the germline J gene fills the gap. V shed 6 bases and J shed 1 base, with 9 bases lying between them. The CDR3 totals 14 residues. Looked up from germline, CDR1 is SEHNR and CDR2 is FQNEAQ (reference sequence). The full variable domain, its missing parts supplied by reference TRBV7-9 and TRBJ1-4, is DTGVSQNPRHKITKRGQNVTFRCDPISEHNRLYWYRQTLGQGPEFLTYFQNEAQLEKSRLLSDRFSAERPKGSFSTLEIQRTEQGDSAMYLCASSFTGTNEKLFFGSGTQLSVL.

The covered CDR3 bases are TGCGCCAGCAGCAAAGATCTAGATCAGCCC. Translating it yields CASSKDLDQP. In full, the CDR3 is CASSKDLDQPQHF. This rearrangement joins TRBV5-1 to TRBJ1-5; D gene ambiguous. The CDR3 end is not reached by the read, which stops 3 residues before it; the germline J gene fills it in. This CDR3 comprises 13 residues. Germline lookup yields CDR1 SGHRS and CDR2 YFSETQ. V was pared by 4 bases and J by 5 bases, with 10 bases between.

Notes on this clone: The DNA ends 3 residues before the CDR3 does, and the rest of the CDR3 is filled in from the germline J gene. The genes are TRBV7-3 and TRBJ2-7, with a weak D call TRBD1 (6 bases). The CDR3 is 14 amino acids. CDR1 SGHTA and CDR2 FQGTGA come from the germline V gene. The ends were cut back, 2 bases at V and 2 bases at J, with 10 bases in the middle. CDR3 loop: CASSLGGPTYEQYF. The CDR3 DNA, read in part, is TGTGCCAGCAGCTTAGGGGGCCCTACCTACGAG.

In the case of this clone: The sequenced fragment ends 3 residues before the CDR3 boundary, so the rest is inferred from the germline J gene. This sequence joins TRBV29-1 and TRBJ2-2, with a possible D match to TRBD2 (6 bases). This CDR3 region has 14 residues. V was trimmed by 3 bases and J by 4 bases, leaving 12 bases between them. Germline values: CDR1 SQVTM, CDR2 ANQGSEA. CDR3: CSVEGGASTGELFF. Incomplete CDR3 DNA: TGCAGCGTTGAGGGCGGGGCGAGCACCGGGGAG.

As regards this clone: Coverage ceases 3 residues before the CDR3 finishes, and the germline J gene fills in the end. The chain carries TRBV5-1 and TRBJ1-6; 9 bases map to TRBD1. This CDR3 has 14 amino acids. V trimming: 4 bases; J trimming: 9 bases; junction bases outside the gene matches: 5. Germline values: CDR1 SGHRS, CDR2 YFSETQ. The CDR3 bases that were read are TGCGCCAGCAGCAGTACAGGGGGCGGTTCACCC. Translated: CASSSTGGGSP. The CDR3 in its entirety is CASSSTGGGSPLHF.

To note about this clone: The read gets to within 3 residues of the CDR3 end, and the germline J gene fills in the rest. The chain combines TRBV11-2 with TRBJ2-5; 7 bases line up with TRBD1. CDR3 length: 14 residues. The J segment lost 5 bases and the V segment lost 5 bases, leaving 8 bases of the junction unmatched. The germline V gene has CDR1 SGHAT and CDR2 FQNNGV. The covered CDR3 bases are TGTGCCAGCAGCGCCTTGACAGGGACGGAGACC. As protein: CASSALTGTET. The entire CDR3 reads CASSALTGTETQYF.

Details on this clone: The read gets to within 3 residues of the CDR3 end, and the germline J gene fills in the rest. The chain joins TRBV20-1 to TRBJ2-1; TRBD2 matches at 8 bases. Trimming cost V 4 bases and J 9 bases; bases outside gene matches: 20. CDR1 and CDR2 (germline): DFQATT, SNEGSKA (reference sequence). CDR3 length: 17 residues. The CDR3 loop reads CSANTGGAQTEGGEQFF. The CDR3 bases that were read are TGCAGTGCTAATACGGGGGGGGCTCAGACGGAGGGCGGTGAG.

In the case of this clone: The sequenced fragment ends 3 residues before the CDR3 boundary, so the rest is inferred from the germline J gene. This chain links TRBV6-1 with TRBJ1-6; possibly TRBD1 for D (6 bases). This CDR3 region has 17 residues. Germline V gene data show CDR1 as MNHNS and CDR2 as SASEGT. The germline V and J ends were trimmed by 1 base and 6 bases, with 16 bases remaining between them. CDR3 protein: CASSEGSGGSGNSPLHF. The CDR3 DNA, read in part, is TGTGCCAGCAGTGAAGGATCTGGGGGCTCGGGTAATTCACCC.